This TCR beta chain was retrieved from a study of blood T cell repertoires in COVID-19. Across the study: Sources were T cells, B-cell-depleted T cells, or PBMCs; the material itself was cDNA or gDNA.

Recruitment covered about 26 US areas and drew participants whose ages spanned roughly 18 to 100 years. Donors were grouped by their self-reported clinical history. Trimming cost V 6 bases and J 10 bases, with 16 bases left between them. The CDR3 contains 14 residues. CDR1 is SGHDN, CDR2 FVKESK, per germline. How the authors handled the data: Amplified reference gene primers provided the basis for estimating nucleated cell counts. Sequencing used immunoSEQ multiplex PCR; TCRdb keeps in-frame clones, though not all of them. V, J and clone size were drawn from that table, and D and trimming were deduced from the DNA. Here the sample spans under 350,000 clones, nearly 90% being singletons. In its sample, this clone was seen once.

Material for sequencing was PBMCs or T cells enriched from blood (not recorded which). This sequence was found in a woman in her sixties who had recovered from COVID-19. V and J are TRBV14 and TRBJ1-6; D not resolved. The CDR3 bases are TGTGCCAGCAGGGATATACGGGGTAGCTCACCCCTCCACTTT. Translating gives CASRDIRGSSPLHF.